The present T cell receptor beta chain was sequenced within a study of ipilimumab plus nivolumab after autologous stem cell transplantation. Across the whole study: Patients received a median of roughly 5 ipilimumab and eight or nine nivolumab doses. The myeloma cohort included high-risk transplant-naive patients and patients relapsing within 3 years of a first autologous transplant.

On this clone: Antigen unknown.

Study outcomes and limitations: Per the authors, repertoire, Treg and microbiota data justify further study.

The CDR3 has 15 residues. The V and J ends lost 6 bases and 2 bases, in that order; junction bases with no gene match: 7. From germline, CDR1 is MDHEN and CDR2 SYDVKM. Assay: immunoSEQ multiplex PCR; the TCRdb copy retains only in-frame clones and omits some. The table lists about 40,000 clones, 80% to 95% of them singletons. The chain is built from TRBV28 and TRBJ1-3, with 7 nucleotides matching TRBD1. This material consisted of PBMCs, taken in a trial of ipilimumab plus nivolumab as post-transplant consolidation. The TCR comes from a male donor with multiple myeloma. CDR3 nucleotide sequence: TGTGCCAGCAGCCGTCAAACAGGGGCTGGAAACACCATATATTTT. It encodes CASSRQTGAGNTIYF.